This passage covers 13 T cell receptor beta chains from one sample sequenced in a study of brain T cells in children with intractable seizures (TCRdb year 2021). Library preparation was by the immunoSEQ multiplex PCR assay. TCRdb re-hosts the immuneACCESS table, in-frame sequences only. Its copies lack some clones; in the studies checked, an unresolved V gene accounts for under half of them, and the cause for the rest is not known. This sample is represented by around 70,000 clones; about 92% of them were singletons. Roughly 1.4% of the sample is held by the ten biggest clonotypes. Per the publication, the time point label means: resected brain tissue, or blood drawn just prior to surgery. The source was peripheral blood, collected at surgery. Receptors originate from a boy under two years old with tuberous sclerosis and intractable seizures.

The CDR3 region has the DNA TGTGCCAGCAGCCGGGACTACCAAGAGACCCAGTACTTC. This translates into CASSRDYQETQYF. This rearrangement joins TRBV7-3 to TRBJ2-5, with a possible D match to TRBD2 (6 bases). The CDR3 loop spans 13 amino acids. Trimming shortened V by 5 bases and J by 0 bases, and 7 bases separated the two germline ends. Germline CDR1 is SGHTA and CDR2 is FQGTGA.

The V call is TRBV11-2, the J call TRBJ2-1; D not certain. Germline CDR1 SGHAT, CDR2 FQNNGV. Trimming took 4 bases from V and 6 from J, leaving 10 bases between them. The CDR3 runs to 13 residues. CDR3 residues: CASSWAAANEQFF. Here the CDR3 DNA reads TGTGCCAGCAGCTGGGCGGCTGCCAATGAGCAGTTCTTC. The full variable domain, with the rest looked up from reference TRBV11-2 and TRBJ2-1, is EAGVAQSPRYKIIEKRQSVAFWCNPISGHATLYWYQQILGQGPKLLIQFQNNGVVDDSQLPKDRFSAERLKGVDSTLKIQPAKLEDSAVYLCASSWAAANEQFFGPGTRLTVL.

The chain has TRBV28 and TRBJ1-4, with 7 bases lining up with TRBD1. From germline, CDR1 is MDHEN and CDR2 SYDVKM. V lost 5 bases to trimming and J lost 10 bases; unmatched junction nucleotides: 7. The CDR3 is 13 amino acids. The DNA for the CDR3 is TGTGCCAGCAGTGTGGGAGCAGGGGGAAAACTGTTTTTT. Translation: CASSVGAGGKLFF.

The rearrangement uses TRBV6-5 and TRBJ2-7, with 9 bases identical to TRBD1. This CDR3 comprises 13 residues. After removal of 7 bases from V and 2 bases from J, the junction contained 3 bases not matched to a gene. Looked up from germline, CDR1 is MNHEY and CDR2 is SVGAGI. Here the CDR3 reads CASTDRGPYEQYF. In DNA, the CDR3 is TGTGCCAGCACGGACAGGGGACCCTACGAGCAGTACTTC.

This rearrangement joins TRBV7-9 to TRBJ2-3; D unclear. Germline V gene sequence: CDR1 SEHNR, CDR2 FQNEAQ (reference sequence). The ends were cut back, 5 bases at V and 1 base at J, with 10 bases in the middle. This CDR3 region has 14 residues. CDR3 protein: CASSQVGGTDTQYF. The CDR3 DNA reads TGTGCCAGCAGCCAAGTAGGTGGCACAGATACGCAGTATTTT.

The V call is TRBV11-2, the J call TRBJ2-3; D gene ambiguous. Germline lookup yields CDR1 SGHAT and CDR2 FQNNGV. V was pared by 5 bases and J by 6 bases, with 21 bases between. The CDR3 consists of 16 residues. The CDR3 DNA sequence: TGTGCCAGCAGCGCACAAAGGGATTTCTCTGTGGATACGCAGTATTTT. Translated: CASSAQRDFSVDTQYF.

This clone was detected only once. V is TRBV7-9 and J is TRBJ2-5; the D is unclear. The length of the CDR3 is 14 residues. Germline-derived CDR1 and CDR2 are SEHNR and FQNEAQ (reference sequence). Trimming shortened V by 5 bases and J by 3 bases, and 13 bases separated the two germline ends. The CDR3: CASSPTKLKETQYF. CDR3 nucleotides: TGTGCCAGCAGCCCGACCAAATTGAAAGAGACCCAGTACTTC.

The J gene is TRBJ2-2, the V gene TRBV6-1; 10 bases agree with TRBD1. The CDR3 sequence is 17 residues long. The trim removed 2 bases at V and 4 bases at J, leaving 7 bases unmatched. Germline lookup yields CDR1 MNHNS and CDR2 SASEGT. DNA for the CDR3: TGTGCCAGCAGTGAATCCGGGACAGGGGCACCCACCGGGGAGCTGTTTTTT. This translates into CASSESGTGAPTGELFF.

The table lists this clone with a count of one. The gene calls are TRBV7-9 and TRBJ2-7; a weak D match, TRBD1 (5 bases). Germline V CDR1 and CDR2: SEHNR, FQNEAQ (reference sequence). Trimming took off 1 base at V and 3 bases at J, with 13 bases between the two ends. The CDR3 covers 15 residues. The CDR3 loop reads CASSLDQDTHYEQYF. The CDR3 nucleotides are TGTGCCAGCAGCTTAGATCAGGACACTCACTACGAGCAGTACTTC.

V gene TRBV12-3 or TRBV12-4 combines with J gene TRBJ2-2, with D unresolved. CDR3 length: 12 residues. V lost 3 bases and J lost 6, with 5 bases in between. The CDR3 spells CASSLGSGELFF. Here the CDR3 DNA reads TGTGCCAGCAGTTTGGGTTCCGGGGAGCTGTTTTTT.

The V gene is TRBV5-1, the J gene TRBJ2-7, with 7 bases fitting TRBD2. Trimming cost V 0 bases and J 0 bases; bases outside gene matches: 9. CDR1 is SGHRS and CDR2 is YFSETQ in the germline V gene. The CDR3 loop spans 17 amino acids. CDR3: CASSLGFWRGSSYEQYF. The CDR3 DNA follows: TGCGCCAGCAGCTTGGGGTTTTGGCGGGGGTCCTCCTACGAGCAGTACTTC.

The chain uses TRBV10-3 and TRBJ1-2; D might be TRBD1 (6 bases). Trimming pared 5 bases from V and 4 bases from J, leaving 17 bases between. CDR1 and CDR2 (germline): ENHRY, SYGVKD. CDR3 size: 15 residues. CDR3 region: CAISPLQGFSYGYTF. DNA of the CDR3: TGTGCCATCAGTCCACTACAGGGTTTCAGCTATGGCTACACCTTC.

The chain joins TRBV6-1 to TRBJ1-2; 8 nucleotides align to TRBD1. The CDR3 runs to 17 residues. Trimming removed 3 bases from V and 7 bases from J; junction bases left unmatched: 16. Germline assignment: CDR1 MNHNS and CDR2 SASEGT. The CDR3 reads CASSDATSRQGLSGYTF. The CDR3 DNA sequence: TGTGCCAGCAGTGACGCCACCTCTCGACAGGGGCTTTCTGGCTACACCTTC.